The 20 T cell receptor beta chains presented below share a single source sample, sequenced in a study of CD8 T cells in Susac syndrome. RNA amounts of about 0.5 to 1 ug underwent reverse transcription with random hexamers. TCRdb passed the immunoSEQ multiplex PCR reads through MiXCR, listing each CDR3 protein once. This table holds some 450,000 distinct CDR3 sequences, around 85% found once. The sample was CD8+ T cells from PBMCs. The receptors here all came from a human donor with multiple sclerosis.

The genes are TRBV12-3 or TRBV12-4 and TRBJ2-6; unclear D gene. This CDR3 has 13 amino acids. V was shortened by 7 bases and J by 3 bases, with 7 bases between the two germline ends. CDR3 nucleotide sequence: TGTGCCAGCACCTACCATGGGGCCAACGTCCTGACTTTC. Translated: CASTYHGANVLTF.

CDR3 loop: CSALGLLAGGVYQETQYF. DNA of the CDR3: TGCAGTGCTTTGGGTCTCCTAGCGGGGGGGGTGTACCAAGAGACCCAGTACTTC. V gene TRBV20-1 combines with J gene TRBJ2-5, with 12 bases that match TRBD2. V was clipped by 5 bases and J by 0 bases; unmatched bases: 13. The CDR3 covers 18 residues. The germline V gene has CDR1 DFQATT and CDR2 SNEGSKA (reference sequence).

This clonotype was picked up one time. The chain recombines TRBV7-8 with TRBJ1-2, with 7 bases fitting TRBD1. Germline V gene lookup returns CDR1 SGHVS and CDR2 FQNEAQ. The CDR3 spans 14 residues. The J segment lost 5 bases and the V segment lost 5 bases, leaving 8 bases of the junction unmatched. The CDR3 sequence is CASSPGQDGYGYTF. The CDR3 DNA sequence: TGTGCCAGCAGCCCTGGACAGGATGGGTATGGCTACACCTTC.

The chain recombines TRBV4-1 with TRBJ1-5; D remains unclear. This CDR3 is 16 amino acids long. Germline CDR1 and CDR2: MGHRA and YSYEKL. Trimming stripped 4 bases from V and 6 bases from J, with 19 bases between. Here the CDR3 reads CASSRTPEGGSQPQHF. CDR3 DNA: TGCGCCAGCAGCCGCACTCCGGAGGGAGGGAGTCAGCCCCAGCATTTT.

This clonotype has a handful of counts. This chain uses TRBV20-1 with TRBJ2-7; TRBD2 is a possible D gene (6 bases). Germline-derived CDR1 and CDR2 are DFQATT and SNEGSKA (reference sequence). The CDR3 covers 13 residues. V shed 3 bases and J shed 0 bases, with 9 bases lying between them. CDR3 loop: CSARGTFSYEQYF. The DNA for the CDR3 is TGCAGTGCTAGGGGGACTTTCTCCTACGAGCAGTACTTC.

The gene calls are TRBV7-7 and TRBJ1-2, with D maybe TRBD1 (5 bases). V was trimmed by 1 base and J by 6 bases, leaving 9 bases between them. The CDR3 is made up of 13 amino acids. Germline assignment: CDR1 SSHAT and CDR2 FNYEAQ (reference sequence). The chain's CDR3 is CASSLGPGHGYTF. CDR3 nucleotide sequence: TGTGCCAGCAGCTTAGGGCCAGGGCATGGCTACACCTTC.

The chain joins TRBV3-1 to TRBJ2-4, with D unclear. This CDR3 comprises 16 residues. V lost 9 bases and J lost 0, with 18 bases in between. Germline assignment: CDR1 LGHDT and CDR2 YNNKEL (reference sequence). The CDR3, as DNA: TGTGCCAGGAGAAGTTTCGAACTACTAGCCAAAAACATTCAGTACTTC. Its translation: CARRSFELLAKNIQYF. Variable domain in full (rest from reference TRBV3-1 and TRBJ2-4): DTAVSQTPKYLVTQMGNDKSIKCEQNLGHDTMYWYKQDSKKFLKIMFSYNNKELIINETVPNRFSPKSPDKAHLNLHINSLELGDSAVYFCARRSFELLAKNIQYFGAGTRLSVL.

The CDR3 DNA follows: TGCGCCAGCAGCCAAGTGGGGGTCGACTATGGCTACACCTTC. Its translation is CASSQVGVDYGYTF. The chain combines TRBV4-1 with TRBJ1-2, with D perhaps matching TRBD1 (5 bases). The germline V and J ends were trimmed by 1 base and 3 bases, with 9 bases remaining between them. The CDR3 is made up of 14 amino acids. The germline V gene encodes CDR1 MGHRA and CDR2 YSYEKL.

This clonotype has a single count. The rearrangement uses TRBV29-1 and TRBJ2-1; TRBD2 matches 8 bases. This CDR3 comprises 11 residues. Germline CDR1 reads SQVTM; CDR2 reads ANQGSEA. J lost 6 bases, V lost 8 bases, and 3 bases had no gene match. The CDR3 region has the DNA TGCAGCTGCCGGGGGGGCAATGAGCAGTTCTTC. Protein product: CSCRGGNEQFF.

V is TRBV30 and J is TRBJ1-1; no definite D call. This CDR3 has 13 amino acids. Between the trimmed V and J ends, which lost 1 base and 4 bases, there was a span of 10 bases. The germline V gene encodes CDR1 GTSNPN and CDR2 SVGIG (reference sequence). CDR3 residues: CAWSGHAITEAFF. CDR3 coding DNA: TGTGCCTGGAGTGGACACGCAATCACTGAAGCTTTCTTT. The complete variable domain, with remaining parts taken from reference TRBV30 and TRBJ1-1, reads SQTIHQWPATLVQPVGSPLSLECTVEGTSNPNLYWYRQAAGRGLQLLFYSVGIGQISSEVPQNLSASRPQDRQFILSSKKLLLSDSGFYLCAWSGHAITEAFFGQGTRLTVV.

This clonotype was detected only once. This chain uses TRBV5-4 with TRBJ1-2; 9 bases map to TRBD1. Germline lookup yields CDR1 SGHNT and CDR2 YYREEE (reference sequence). V trimming: 0 bases; J trimming: 7 bases; junction bases outside the gene matches: 13. This CDR3 contains 17 residues. CDR3 nucleotide sequence: TGTGCCAGCAGCTTGGGACAGGGGGTAGTTGGAGAGGTTGGCTACACCTTC. Its translation: CASSLGQGVVGEVGYTF.

The CDR3 spells CASSSLTSGGGGELFF. CDR3 sequence (DNA): TGTGCCAGCAGCTCCCTGACTAGCGGGGGCGGCGGGGAGCTGTTTTTT. This sequence joins TRBV12-3 or TRBV12-4 and TRBJ2-2, with TRBD2 matching 12 bases. The CDR3 spans 16 residues. After removal of 6 bases from V and 7 bases from J, the junction contained 9 bases not matched to a gene.

CDR3 sequence (DNA): TGTGCCAGCAGTTTCTGGCTAGCGGGGGAGGTTGAGCAGTTCTTC. This sequence encodes CASSFWLAGEVEQFF. This sequence joins TRBV12-3 or TRBV12-4 and TRBJ2-1; 10 bases align to TRBD2. The CDR3 consists of 15 residues. The trim removed 3 bases at V and 9 bases at J, leaving 8 bases unmatched.

V usage is TRBV2 and J usage is TRBJ2-7, with unresolved D. V lost 3 bases and J lost 6, with 6 bases in between. The CDR3 spans 11 residues. CDR1 and CDR2 from the germline V gene are SNHLY and FYNNEI. The CDR3 DNA follows: TGTGCCAGCAGTGACTTTCCCGAGCAGTACTTC. Translation gives CASSDFPEQYF.

The chain combines TRBV7-8 with TRBJ2-5, with unresolved D. CDR1 SGHVS and CDR2 FQNEAQ come from the germline V gene. Trimming left V 8 bases short and J 0 bases short, with 7 bases between. This CDR3 contains 12 residues. The CDR3 is CASDTYQETQYF. CDR3 nucleotide sequence: TGTGCCAGCGACACCTACCAAGAGACCCAGTACTTC.

V usage is TRBV3-1 and J usage is TRBJ1-6; a weak D match, TRBD1 (5 bases). V was cut by 1 base and J by 9 bases, with 16 bases left in between. This CDR3 region has 16 residues. Per germline, CDR1 LGHDT and CDR2 YNNKEL (reference sequence). The CDR3 is CASSQGFAGESSPLHF. The CDR3 region has the DNA TGTGCCAGCAGCCAAGGATTTGCGGGGGAGAGTTCACCCCTCCACTTT.

Only one count was recorded for this clonotype. The chain employs TRBV27 and TRBJ2-7; 8 bases map to TRBD2. Germline CDR1 is MNHEY and CDR2 is SMNVEV (reference sequence). The CDR3 extends over 14 amino acids. The junction had 4 bases not matched to a gene; V was cut back by 2 bases and J by 4 bases. In DNA, the CDR3 is TGTGCCAGCAGTTTACTAGCGGGTCTGTACGAGCAGTACTTC. Translated, it gives CASSLLAGLYEQYF.

The V gene is TRBV2, the J gene TRBJ2-1, with 7 bases aligning to TRBD1. The CDR3 is made up of 15 amino acids. Germline V gene sequence: CDR1 SNHLY, CDR2 FYNNEI. J lost 3 bases, V lost 6 bases, and 8 bases had no gene match. The CDR3 reads CASSLTGEIYNEQFF. The CDR3 nucleotides are TGTGCCAGCAGCCTTACAGGGGAGATCTACAATGAGCAGTTCTTC.

The rearrangement uses TRBV7-9 and TRBJ1-2; no firm D call. Germline CDR1 is SEHNR and CDR2 is FQNEAQ (reference sequence). V lost 0 bases, J lost 3 bases, and 8 bases lay in between. The CDR3 runs to 14 residues. The DNA of the CDR3 is TGTGCCAGCAGCTTAGCGGGTTATGACTATGGCTACACCTTC. Amino acids: CASSLAGYDYGYTF.

The J gene is TRBJ2-7, the V gene TRBV25-1; D is uncertain. The germline V gene encodes CDR1 MGHDK and CDR2 SYGVNS. Trimming removed 5 bases from V and 8 bases from J, with 19 bases in between. CDR3 size: 14 residues. CDR3 region: CASSPLSAASQQYF. CDR3 coding DNA: TGTGCCAGCAGTCCATTGTCGGCAGCATCCCAGCAGTACTTC.